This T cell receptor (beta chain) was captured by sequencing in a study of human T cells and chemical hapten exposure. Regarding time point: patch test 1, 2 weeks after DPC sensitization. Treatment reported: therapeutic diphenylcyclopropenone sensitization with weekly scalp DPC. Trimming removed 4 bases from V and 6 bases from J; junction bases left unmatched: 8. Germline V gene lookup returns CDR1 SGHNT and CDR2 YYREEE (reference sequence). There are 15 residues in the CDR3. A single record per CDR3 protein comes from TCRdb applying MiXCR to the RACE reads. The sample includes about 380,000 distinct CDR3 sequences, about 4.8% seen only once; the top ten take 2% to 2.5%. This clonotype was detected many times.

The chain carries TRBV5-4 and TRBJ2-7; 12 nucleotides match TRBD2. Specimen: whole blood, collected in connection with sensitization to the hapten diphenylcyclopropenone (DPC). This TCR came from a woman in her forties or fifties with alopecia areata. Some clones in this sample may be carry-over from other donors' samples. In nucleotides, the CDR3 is TGTGCCAGCAGCCAGCTAGCGGGGGGGCCTCTCGAGCAGTACTTC. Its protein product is CASSQLAGGPLEQYF. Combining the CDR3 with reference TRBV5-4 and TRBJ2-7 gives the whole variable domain ETGVTQSPTHLIKTRGQQVTLRCSSQSGHNTVSWYQQALGQGPQFIFQYYREEENGRGNFPPRFSGLQFPNYSSELNVNALELDDSALYLCASSQLAGGPLEQYFGPGTRLTVT.